This T cell receptor (beta chain) was captured in a study of PD-L1 blockade in urothelial cancer. Study at large: Typically, measured as a median, blood samples had roughly 140,000 T cells.

Germline V gene data show CDR1 as SGHDT and CDR2 as YYEEEE. V shed 6 bases and J shed 3 bases, with 18 bases lying between them. CDR3 length: 15 amino acids. The protocol was immunoSEQ multiplex PCR, while the TCRdb copy is restricted to in-frame clones and leaves out a portion. Found here are some 100,000 clones, roughly nine tenths of them singletons; the top ten hold 0.75% to 0.95%. This receptor was obtained from an elderly woman with urothelial cancer. The specimen comprised PBMCs, sampled around atezolizumab (anti-PD-L1) treatment. V is TRBV5-6 and J is TRBJ1-1; D is unclear. Written as DNA, the CDR3 is TGTGCCAGCACCCGGTTGAGTGAGTGGTACACTGAAGCTTTCTTT. Protein sequence: CASTRLSEWYTEAFF.